This entry features one T cell receptor beta chain sequence. The data stem from a study of blood T cell repertoires in COVID-19. Study summary: The study drew acute and convalescent COVID-19 samples from the United States, Italy and Spain. The cDNA or gDNA used as material had been derived from T cells, B-cell-depleted T cells, or PBMCs.

Authors' methods: Amplification with reference gene primers provided the estimates of nucleated cell counts. TCRdb's table, derived via immunoSEQ multiplex PCR, lists solely in-frame clones and lacks some. D and trimming come from the DNA, and the V and J calls and clone size come from that table. The profile shows more than 110,000 clones, 85% to 90% of them singletons. The receptor comes from a man between 60 and 70 years old with active or convalescent COVID-19. Sequencing was performed on peripheral blood.

Here the CDR3 reads CASSQGGNDYSNQPQHF. Written as DNA, the CDR3 is TGCGCCAGCAGCCAAGGAGGCAACGATTATAGCAATCAGCCCCAGCATTTT. The V gene is TRBV4-1, the J gene TRBJ1-5; D gene ambiguous. Trimming pared 1 base from V and 0 bases from J, leaving 13 bases between. Germline CDR1 reads MGHRA; CDR2 reads YSYEKL. The CDR3 loop spans 17 amino acids.